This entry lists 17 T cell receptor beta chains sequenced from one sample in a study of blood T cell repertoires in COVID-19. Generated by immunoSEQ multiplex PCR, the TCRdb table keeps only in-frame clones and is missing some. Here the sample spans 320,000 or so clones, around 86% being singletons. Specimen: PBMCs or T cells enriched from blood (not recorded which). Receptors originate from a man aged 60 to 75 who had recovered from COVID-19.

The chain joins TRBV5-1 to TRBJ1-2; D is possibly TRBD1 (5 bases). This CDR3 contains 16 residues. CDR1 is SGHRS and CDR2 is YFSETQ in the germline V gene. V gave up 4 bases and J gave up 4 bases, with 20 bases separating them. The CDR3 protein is CASSAQGRAPSYGYTF. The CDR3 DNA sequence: TGCGCCAGCAGCGCCCAGGGTAGGGCCCCATCCTATGGCTACACCTTC.

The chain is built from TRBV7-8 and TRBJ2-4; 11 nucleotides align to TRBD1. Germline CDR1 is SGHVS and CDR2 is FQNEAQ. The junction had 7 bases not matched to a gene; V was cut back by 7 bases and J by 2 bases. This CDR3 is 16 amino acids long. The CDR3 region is CASTLRTGGTKNIQYF. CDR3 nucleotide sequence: TGTGCCAGCACCCTTCGGACAGGGGGCACCAAAAACATTCAGTACTTC. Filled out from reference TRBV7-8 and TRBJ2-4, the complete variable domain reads GAGVSQSPRYKVAKRGQDVALRCDPISGHVSLFWYQQALGQGPEFLTYFQNEAQLDKSGLPSDRFFAERPEGSVSTLKIQRTQQEDSAVYLCASTLRTGGTKNIQYFGAGTRLSVL.

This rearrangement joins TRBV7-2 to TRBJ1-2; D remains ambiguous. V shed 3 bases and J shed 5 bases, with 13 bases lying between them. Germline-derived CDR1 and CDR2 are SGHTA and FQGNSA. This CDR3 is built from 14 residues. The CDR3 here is CASSLFPDNYGYTF. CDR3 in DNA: TGTGCCAGCAGCTTGTTTCCAGACAATTATGGCTACACCTTC.

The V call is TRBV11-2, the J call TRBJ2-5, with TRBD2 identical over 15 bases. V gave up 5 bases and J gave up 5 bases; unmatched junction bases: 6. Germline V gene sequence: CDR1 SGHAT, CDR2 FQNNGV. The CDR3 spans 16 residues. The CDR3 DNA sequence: TGTGCCAGCAGCCCCAGGACTAGCGGGAGGGATGAGACCCAGTACTTC. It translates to CASSPRTSGRDETQYF. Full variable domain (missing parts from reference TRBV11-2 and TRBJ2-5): EAGVAQSPRYKIIEKRQSVAFWCNPISGHATLYWYQQILGQGPKLLIQFQNNGVVDDSQLPKDRFSAERLKGVDSTLKIQPAKLEDSAVYLCASSPRTSGRDETQYFGPGTRLLVL.

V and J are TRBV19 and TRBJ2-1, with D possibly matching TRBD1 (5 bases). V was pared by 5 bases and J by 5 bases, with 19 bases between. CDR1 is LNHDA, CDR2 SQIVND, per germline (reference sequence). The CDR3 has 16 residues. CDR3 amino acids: CASSPDRGGKDNEQFF. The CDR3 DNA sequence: TGTGCCAGTAGTCCAGACAGAGGCGGAAAGGACAATGAGCAGTTCTTC. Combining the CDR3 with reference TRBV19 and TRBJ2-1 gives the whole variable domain DGGITQSPKYLFRKEGQNVTLSCEQNLNHDAMYWYRQDPGQGLRLIYYSQIVNDFQKGDIAEGYSVSREKKESFPLTVTSAQKNPTAFYLCASSPDRGGKDNEQFFGPGTRLTVL.

The CDR3 nucleotides read TGCAGTGCTAGTTCCCTAGCGGGAGTGGGGTACGAGCAGTACTTC. Its translation: CSASSLAGVGYEQYF. The chain employs TRBV20-1 and TRBJ2-7; 10 bases line up with TRBD2. The CDR3 covers 15 residues. Unmatched junction bases numbered 9, after V lost 3 bases and J lost 4 bases. Germline lookup yields CDR1 DFQATT and CDR2 SNEGSKA (reference sequence).

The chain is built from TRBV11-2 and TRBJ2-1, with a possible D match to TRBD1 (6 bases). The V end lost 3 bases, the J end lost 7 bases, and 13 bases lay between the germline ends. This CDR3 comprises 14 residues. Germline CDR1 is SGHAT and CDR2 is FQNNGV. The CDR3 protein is CASSFLTGTNEQFF. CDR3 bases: TGTGCCAGCAGCTTTCTCACAGGGACGAATGAGCAGTTCTTC.

The CDR3 sequence is CAISGQNQPQHF. As DNA, the CDR3 is TGTGCCATCAGTGGTCAGAATCAGCCCCAGCATTTT. The rearrangement joins TRBV10-3 to TRBJ1-5; no reliable D call. Germline CDR1 is ENHRY and CDR2 is SYGVKD. This CDR3 has 12 residues. Between the trimmed V and J ends, which lost 4 bases and 4 bases, there was a span of 5 bases.

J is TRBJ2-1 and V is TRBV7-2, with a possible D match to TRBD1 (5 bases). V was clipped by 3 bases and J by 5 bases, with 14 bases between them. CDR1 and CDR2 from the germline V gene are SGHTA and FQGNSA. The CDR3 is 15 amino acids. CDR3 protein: CASSFWQGQNNEQFF. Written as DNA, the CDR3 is TGTGCCAGCAGCTTTTGGCAGGGTCAGAACAATGAGCAGTTCTTC. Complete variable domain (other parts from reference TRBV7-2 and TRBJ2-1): GAGVSQSPSNKVTEKGKDVELRCDPISGHTALYWYRQSLGQGLEFLIYFQGNSAPDKSGLPSDRFSAERTGGSVSTLTIQRTQQEDSAVYLCASSFWQGQNNEQFFGPGTRLTVL.

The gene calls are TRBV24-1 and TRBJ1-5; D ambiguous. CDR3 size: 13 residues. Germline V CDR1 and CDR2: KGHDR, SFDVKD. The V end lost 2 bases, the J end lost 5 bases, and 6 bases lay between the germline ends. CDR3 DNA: TGTGCCACCAGTGATTCGGTAGATCAGCCCCAGCATTTT. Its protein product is CATSDSVDQPQHF.

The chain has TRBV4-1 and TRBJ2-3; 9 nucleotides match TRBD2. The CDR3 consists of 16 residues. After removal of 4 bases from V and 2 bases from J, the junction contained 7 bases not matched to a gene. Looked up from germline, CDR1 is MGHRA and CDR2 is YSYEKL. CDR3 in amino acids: CASSRAGLAPTDTQYF. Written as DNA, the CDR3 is TGCGCCAGCAGCCGCGCGGGACTAGCCCCCACAGATACGCAGTATTTT.

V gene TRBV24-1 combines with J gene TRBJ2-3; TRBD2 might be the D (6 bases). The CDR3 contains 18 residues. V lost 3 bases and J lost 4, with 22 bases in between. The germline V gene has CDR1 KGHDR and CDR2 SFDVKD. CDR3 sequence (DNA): TGTGCCACCAGTGATCCCGGGGGTCAGGCCAACCCCCCAGATACGCAGTATTTT. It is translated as CATSDPGGQANPPDTQYF.

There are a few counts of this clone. The CDR3 sequence: CASSLAAGGNQPQHF. The DNA of the CDR3 is TGCGCCAGCAGCTTGGCCGCAGGGGGCAATCAGCCCCAGCATTTT. This chain links TRBV5-1 with TRBJ1-5; D possibly corresponds to TRBD1 (6 bases). The CDR3 consists of 15 residues. The germline gives CDR1 SGHRS, CDR2 YFSETQ. V shed 0 bases and J shed 2 bases, with 9 bases lying between them.

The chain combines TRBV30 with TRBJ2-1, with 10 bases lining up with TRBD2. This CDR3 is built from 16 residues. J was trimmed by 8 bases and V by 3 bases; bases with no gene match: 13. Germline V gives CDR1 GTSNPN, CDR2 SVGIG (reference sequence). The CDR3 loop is CAWSAPPSGRGDEQFF. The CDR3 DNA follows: TGTGCCTGGAGCGCCCCTCCGAGCGGGAGGGGCGATGAGCAGTTCTTC.

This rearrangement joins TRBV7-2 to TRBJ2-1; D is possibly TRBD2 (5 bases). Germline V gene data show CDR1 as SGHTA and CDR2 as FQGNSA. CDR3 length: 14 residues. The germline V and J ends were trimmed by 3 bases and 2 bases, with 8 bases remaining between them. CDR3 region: CASSFGGPYNEQFF. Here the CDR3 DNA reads TGTGCCAGCAGCTTTGGCGGGCCCTACAATGAGCAGTTCTTC.

Written as DNA, the CDR3 is TGTGCCAGCAGCTTCTCTAGCGGCACAGATACGCAGTATTTT. This encodes CASSFSSGTDTQYF. V usage is TRBV11-2 and J usage is TRBJ2-3; a possible D gene is TRBD2 (6 bases). CDR3 length: 14 amino acids. Germline loops: CDR1 SGHAT, CDR2 FQNNGV. V was cut by 3 bases and J by 1 base, with 8 bases left in between.

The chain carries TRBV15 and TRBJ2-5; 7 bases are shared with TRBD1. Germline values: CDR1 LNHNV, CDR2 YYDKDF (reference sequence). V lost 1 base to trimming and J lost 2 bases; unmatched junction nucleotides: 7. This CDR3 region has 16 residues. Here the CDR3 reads CATSRAPGQTQETQYF. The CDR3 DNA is TGTGCCACCAGCAGAGCGCCGGGACAGACACAAGAGACCCAGTACTTC.